The 4 T cell receptor beta chains in this list originate from one sample, sequenced in a study of regulatory T cells in long-lasting Graves disease. Both iRepertoire HTBI primers and Arm-PCR of CDR3 regions were used to build the TCR beta libraries. A single record per CDR3 protein comes from TCRdb applying MiXCR to the multiplex PCR reads. The sample yields 350,000 to 500,000 distinct CDR3 sequences, 21% seen once. As for time point: persistent/refractory GD, antithyroid drugs over 5 years with positive TRAb. PBMC RNA served as the TCR library source. The source material was peripheral blood mononuclear cells (PBMCs), sampled when the disease was refractory, from a patient treated with antithyroid drugs. The receptors were sampled from a female donor with Graves disease.

This clonotype was observed at least ten times. The rearrangement uses TRBV27 and TRBJ2-7, with D unclear. Trimming removed 11 bases at V and 0 bases at J, with 11 bases between. The CDR3 runs 12 residues. Germline V CDR1 and CDR2: MNHEY, SMNVEV (reference sequence). This CDR3 is CALCSVSYEQYF. In DNA, the CDR3 is TGTGCCCTTTGTAGTGTCTCCTACGAGCAGTACTTC.

In regard to this clonotype: Since a much larger clone is just one base distant, this may be a read error. This rearrangement joins TRBV24-1 to TRBJ2-2; D perhaps matches TRBD2 (6 bases). V gave up 7 bases and J gave up 6 bases, with 14 bases separating them. Germline V gene lookup returns CDR1 KGHDR and CDR2 SFDVKD. The CDR3 length is 14 residues. CDR3 in DNA: TGTGCCACCAGGGGAGGTTTTGGCGCCGGGGAGCTGTTTTTT. It yields the protein CATRGGFGAGELFF.

The chain has TRBV27 and TRBJ2-2; TRBD1 matches at 8 bases. Germline CDR1 and CDR2: MNHEY and SMNVEV (reference sequence). Trimming at V came to 4 bases and at J to 2 bases, leaving 6 bases not matched to a gene. The CDR3 is made up of 16 amino acids. The CDR3 nucleotides read TGTGCCAGCAGTTGGCGGCAGGGGGCTAACACCGGGGAGCTGTTTTTT. Protein sequence: CASSWRQGANTGELFF.

A few counts support this clonotype. The chain carries TRBV9 and TRBJ1-2, with D unresolved. The CDR3 has 15 residues. Germline-derived CDR1 and CDR2 are SGDLS and YYNGEE. The V gene lost 3 bases and the J gene lost 3 bases, with 15 bases spanning the gap. CDR3 in amino acids: CASSARPAGDYGYTF. In nucleotides, the CDR3 is TGTGCCAGCAGCGCACGTCCCGCAGGAGACTATGGCTACACCTTC.